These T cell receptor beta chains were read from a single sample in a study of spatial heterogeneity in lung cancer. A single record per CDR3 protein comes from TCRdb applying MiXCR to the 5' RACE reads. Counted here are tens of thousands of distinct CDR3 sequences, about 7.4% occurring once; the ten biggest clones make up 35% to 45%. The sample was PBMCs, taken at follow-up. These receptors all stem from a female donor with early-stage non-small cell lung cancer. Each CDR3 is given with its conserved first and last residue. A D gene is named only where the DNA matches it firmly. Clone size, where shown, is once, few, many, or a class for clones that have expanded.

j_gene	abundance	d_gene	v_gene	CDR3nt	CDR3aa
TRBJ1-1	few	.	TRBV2	TGTGCCAGCAGTGGCATTACTGAAGCTTTCTTT	CASSGITEAFF
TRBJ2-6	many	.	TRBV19	TGTGCCAGTAGTATGGGCAGGAGCTCTGGGGCCAACGTCCTGACTTTC	CASSMGRSSGANVLTF
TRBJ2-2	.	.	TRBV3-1	TGTGCCAGCAGACTTGGGTGGGACCCAACGAACACCGGGGAGCTGTTTTTT	CASRLGWDPTNTGELFF
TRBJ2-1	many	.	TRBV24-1	TGTGCCACCAGTGAGACTAACAGGGTCAATGAGCAGTTCTTC	CATSETNRVNEQFF
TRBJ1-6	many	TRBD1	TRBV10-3	TGTGCCATACGACAACAGGGGGCCTCACCCCTCCACTTT	CAIRQQGASPLHF
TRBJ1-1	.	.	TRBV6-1	TGTGCCAGCAGAGGGGTTCTTAGGAACACTGAAGCTTTCTTT	CASRGVLRNTEAFF
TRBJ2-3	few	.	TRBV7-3	TGTGCCAGCAGCTTAAATCCCGGACCGTACACCACAGATACGCAGTATTTT	CASSLNPGPYTTDTQYF
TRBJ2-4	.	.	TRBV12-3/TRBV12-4	TGTGCCAGCAGTTTCCGGGGGATTTTGGGCAAAAACATTCAGTACTTC	CASSFRGILGKNIQYF
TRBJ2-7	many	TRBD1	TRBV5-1	TGCGCCAGCAGCCCCAGGACAGGACTTTCCTACGAGCAGTACTTC	CASSPRTGLSYEQYF
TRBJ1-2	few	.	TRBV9	TGTGCCAGCAGCAAGGACAGCTCTTCTAACTATGGCTACACCTTC	CASSKDSSSNYGYTF
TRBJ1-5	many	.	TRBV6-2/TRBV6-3	TGTGCCAGCAGTTACTCGATCCGGGGGCCTAAGGGGGATCAGCCCCAGCATTTT	CASSYSIRGPKGDQPQHF
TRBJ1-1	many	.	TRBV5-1	TGCGCCAGCAGCCCGGGAATGAACACTGAAGCTTTCTTT	CASSPGMNTEAFF
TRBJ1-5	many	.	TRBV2	TGTGCCAGCAGTGAGGGGGACAATCAGCCCCAGCATTTT	CASSEGDNQPQHF
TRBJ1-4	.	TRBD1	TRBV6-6	TGTGCCAGCAGTTACGGGACAGGCATTTTTAATGAAAAACTGTTTTTT	CASSYGTGIFNEKLFF
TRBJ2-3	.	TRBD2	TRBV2	TGTGCCAGCAGTGGGACTAGCCCCACAGATACGCAGTATTTT	CASSGTSPTDTQYF
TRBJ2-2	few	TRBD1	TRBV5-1	TGCGCCAGCAGCTCCGGGACAGGTGTCACCGGGGAGCTGTTTTTT	CASSSGTGVTGELFF
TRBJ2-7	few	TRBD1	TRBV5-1	TGCGCCAGCAGCCAGCGCCCCGGGACAGACGTCTACGAGCAGTACTTC	CASSQRPGTDVYEQYF
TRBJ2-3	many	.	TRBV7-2	TGTGCCAGCAGCTTAGTAAGAGTTGGCACAGATACGCAGTATTTT	CASSLVRVGTDTQYF
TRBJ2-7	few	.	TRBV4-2	TGTGCCAGCAGCCAAAGGGCCCGGGACCCAACCTACGAGCAGTACTTC	CASSQRARDPTYEQYF
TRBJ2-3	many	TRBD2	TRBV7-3	TGTGCCAGCGGGGAGGGGGATACGCAGTATTTT	CASGEGDTQYF
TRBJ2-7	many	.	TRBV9	TGTGCCAGCAGCCTATCCTACAGGGACGAGCAGTACTTC	CASSLSYRDEQYF
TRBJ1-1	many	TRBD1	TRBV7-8	TGTGCCAGCAGAGCCGGGACAGGGGTTATGAACACTGAAGCTTTCTTT	CASRAGTGVMNTEAFF
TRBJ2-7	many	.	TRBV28	TGTGCCAGCAGTGCAGGGACGGCGAGCTCCTACGAGCAGTACTTC	CASSAGTASSYEQYF
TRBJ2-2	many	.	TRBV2	TGTGCCAGCACGGGATATACCACCGGGGAGCTGTTTTTT	CASTGYTTGELFF